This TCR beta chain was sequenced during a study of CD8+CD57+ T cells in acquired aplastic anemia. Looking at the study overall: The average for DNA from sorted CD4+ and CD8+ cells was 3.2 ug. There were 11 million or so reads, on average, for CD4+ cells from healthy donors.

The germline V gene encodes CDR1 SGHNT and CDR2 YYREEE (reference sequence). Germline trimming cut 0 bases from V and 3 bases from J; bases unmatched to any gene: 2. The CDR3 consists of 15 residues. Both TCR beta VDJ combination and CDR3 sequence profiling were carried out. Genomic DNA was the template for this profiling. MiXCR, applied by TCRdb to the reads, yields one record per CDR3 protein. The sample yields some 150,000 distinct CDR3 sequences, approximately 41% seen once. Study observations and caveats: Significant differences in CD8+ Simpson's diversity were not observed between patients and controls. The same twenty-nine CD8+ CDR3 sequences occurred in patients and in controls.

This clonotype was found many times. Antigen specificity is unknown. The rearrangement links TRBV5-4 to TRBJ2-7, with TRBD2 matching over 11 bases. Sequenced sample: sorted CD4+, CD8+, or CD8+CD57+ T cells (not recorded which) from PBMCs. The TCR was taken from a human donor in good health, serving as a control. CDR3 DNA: TGTGCCAGCAGCTTGGGACTAGCGGGACGCTACGAGCAGTACTTC. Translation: CASSLGLAGRYEQYF.